Below, 27 T cell receptor beta chains from the same sample are listed, as sequenced in a study of T cell responses to AZD1222 COVID-19 vaccine. Method: immunoSEQ multiplex PCR; TCRdb's copy keeps in-frame clones and lacks some. Here the sample spans 75,000 to 85,000 clones, about 83% being singletons. The source material was peripheral blood, sampled 28 days after the second dose of the MenACWY control vaccine. The receptors derive from an adult who received the MenACWY meningococcal vaccine as a control.

The rearrangement links TRBV4-1 to TRBJ2-7; tentative D call: TRBD2 (5 bases). The germline V and J ends were trimmed by 0 bases and 3 bases, with 18 bases remaining between them. The CDR3 has 17 amino acids. CDR1 is MGHRA, CDR2 YSYEKL, per germline. CDR3: CASSQELGKAELYEQYF. The DNA of the CDR3 is TGCGCCAGCAGCCAAGAATTAGGAAAAGCGGAACTCTACGAGCAGTACTTC.

This clone has more than one count but fewer than ten. The rearrangement links TRBV3-1 (or the pseudogene TRBV3-2) to TRBJ2-7; weak D call: TRBD2 (5 bases). This CDR3 has 15 amino acids. CDR1 and CDR2 from the germline V gene are LGHDT and YNNKEL (reference sequence). The V end lost 3 bases, the J end lost 3 bases, and 15 bases lay between the germline ends. CDR3 DNA sequence: TGTGCCAGCAGCCAGGGGTTATCGACTAACTACGAGCAGTACTTC. Protein sequence: CASSQGLSTNYEQYF.

Only a few counts were recorded for this clone. The CDR3 region is CASYRAEGEKLFF. CDR3 sequence (DNA): TGTGCCAGTTACAGGGCAGAAGGCGAAAAACTGTTTTTT. The J gene is TRBJ1-4, the V gene TRBV2; D perhaps matches TRBD1 (6 bases). V shed 9 bases and J shed 8 bases, with 16 bases lying between them. The length of the CDR3 is 13 residues. In germline, CDR1 is SNHLY, CDR2 FYNNEI.

The J gene is TRBJ2-1, the V gene TRBV28; D not resolved. The CDR3 spans 13 residues. V was trimmed by 3 bases and J by 8 bases, leaving 11 bases between them. In germline, CDR1 is MDHEN, CDR2 SYDVKM. The CDR3 DNA reads TGTGCCAGCAGTTTGGGCCCCGCCCATGAGCAGTTCTTC. Translated: CASSLGPAHEQFF.

The chain uses TRBV7-8 and TRBJ2-2, with 7 bases lining up with TRBD1. This CDR3 contains 15 residues. Looked up from germline, CDR1 is SGHVS and CDR2 is FQNEAQ. The ends lost 2 bases at V and 3 bases at J; junction bases unmatched: 3. The CDR3 DNA reads TGTGCCAGCAGCTTAACAGGGGTGGACACCGGGGAGCTGTTTTTT. It codes for CASSLTGVDTGELFF.

The chain combines TRBV3-1 (or the pseudogene TRBV3-2) with TRBJ1-2; 12 nucleotides match TRBD1. Germline V gene lookup returns CDR1 LGHDT and CDR2 YNNKEL (reference sequence). The CDR3 totals 23 residues. The V gene end was trimmed by 0 bases and the J gene end by 7 bases; junction bases not matched to a gene: 27. CDR3 amino acids: CASSQDLSGRPWLGQGASSGYTF. For the CDR3, the DNA is TGTGCCAGCAGCCAAGATTTGAGCGGTAGACCATGGTTGGGACAGGGGGCGTCTAGTGGCTACACCTTC.

The chain recombines TRBV5-4 with TRBJ2-1, with a possible D match to TRBD2 (5 bases). Germline CDR1 and CDR2: SGHNT and YYREEE (reference sequence). CDR3 length: 12 residues. The V end lost 2 bases, the J end lost 7 bases, and 7 bases lay between the germline ends. The CDR3 spells CASSFERNEQFF. As DNA, the CDR3 is TGTGCCAGCAGCTTCGAGCGGAATGAGCAGTTCTTC.

The CDR3 DNA sequence: TGTGCCAGCACGGGTAAGGGGAACACTGAAGCTTTCTTT. It specifies CASTGKGNTEAFF. The chain carries TRBV28 and TRBJ1-1; unclear D gene. Between the trimmed V and J ends, which lost 7 bases and 1 base, there was a span of 10 bases. This CDR3 spans 13 amino acids. Germline V CDR1 and CDR2: MDHEN, SYDVKM. The whole variable domain, remainder taken from reference TRBV28 and TRBJ1-1, is DVKVTQSSRYLVKRTGEKVFLECVQDMDHENMFWYRQDPGLGLRLIYFSYDVKMKEKGDIPEGYSVSREKKERFSLILESASTNQTSMYLCASTGKGNTEAFFGQGTRLTVV.

This chain joins TRBV28 and TRBJ1-2; no definite D call. V was clipped by 5 bases and J by 0 bases, with 10 bases between them. Per germline, CDR1 MDHEN and CDR2 SYDVKM. The CDR3 is 14 amino acids. The CDR3 DNA reads as TGTGCCAGCAGTCCACCTGACACTAACTATGGCTACACCTTC. It codes for CASSPPDTNYGYTF.

V is TRBV3-1 (or the pseudogene TRBV3-2) and J is TRBJ2-3, with D tentatively TRBD2 (6 bases). Germline V gene sequence: CDR1 LGHDT, CDR2 YNNKEL (reference sequence). V lost 2 bases, J lost 1 base, and 7 bases lay in between. The CDR3 contains 14 residues. CDR3 residues: CASSQPSGTDTQYF. The CDR3 DNA reads as TGTGCCAGCAGCCAACCTAGCGGCACAGATACGCAGTATTTT.

The gene calls are TRBV6-6 and TRBJ1-1; 10 bases line up with TRBD1. Trimming cost V 5 bases and J 4 bases; bases outside gene matches: 10. The CDR3 length is 16 residues. CDR1 is MNHNY, CDR2 SVGAGI, per germline (reference sequence). As DNA, the CDR3 is TGTGCCAGCAGTCGCCCGGGGACAGGGGATTCCACTGAAGCTTTCTTT. Translating it yields CASSRPGTGDSTEAFF.

This CDR3 is CASSLVPGGEAFF. The CDR3 DNA is TGTGCCAGCAGCTTGGTCCCAGGGGGTGAAGCTTTCTTT. The chain carries TRBV5-8 and TRBJ1-1; 7 bases line up with TRBD1. Germline-derived CDR1 and CDR2 are SGHTS and YDEGEE. CDR3 length: 13 residues. V gave up 0 bases and J gave up 7 bases; unmatched junction bases: 3.

This clone has only a few counts. The chain combines TRBV7-2 with TRBJ2-7; weak D call: TRBD1 (6 bases). Trimming removed 0 bases at V and 6 bases at J, with 9 bases between. CDR1 and CDR2 from the germline V gene are SGHTA and FQGNSA. The CDR3 has 13 residues. CDR3 region: CASSLAQGSEQYF. CDR3 sequence (DNA): TGTGCCAGCAGCTTAGCACAGGGTTCCGAGCAGTACTTC.

J is TRBJ2-1 and V is TRBV3-1 (or the pseudogene TRBV3-2), with 12 bases aligning to TRBD2. V was pared by 4 bases and J by 7 bases, with 8 bases of the junction left unmatched. This CDR3 contains 16 residues. Germline lookup yields CDR1 LGHDT and CDR2 YNNKEL (reference sequence). As DNA, the CDR3 is TGTGCCAGCAGCCCGACGACTAGCGGGAGCTGGAATGAGCAGTTCTTC. It yields the protein CASSPTTSGSWNEQFF.

This clone has more than one count but fewer than ten. The rearrangement uses TRBV11-1 and TRBJ1-1, with a weak D call TRBD1 (6 bases). The CDR3 loop spans 15 amino acids. V lost 1 base and J lost 5, with 14 bases in between. CDR1 and CDR2 from the germline V gene are SGHAT and FQDESV (reference sequence). CDR3 bases: TGTGCCAGCAGCTTAGGCAGGGGTCCCCCGACTGAAGCTTTCTTT. It yields the protein CASSLGRGPPTEAFF.

V is TRBV5-6 and J is TRBJ2-5; no definite D call. V was trimmed by 1 base and J by 1 base, leaving 11 bases between them. The CDR3 is made up of 15 amino acids. The V gene's germline CDR1 is SGHDT and CDR2 YYEEEE. The CDR3 coding sequence is TGTGCCAGCAGCTTGAGCAGTAGATTCCAAGAGACCCAGTACTTC. Translating it yields CASSLSSRFQETQYF.

The chain couples TRBV7-6 to TRBJ2-3; TRBD1 matches at 8 bases. The V gene's germline CDR1 is SGHVS and CDR2 FNYEAQ. J gave up 6 bases and V 5 bases, and 10 bases lay outside the gene matches. This CDR3 spans 15 amino acids. CDR3 amino acids: CASSPRDRGGDTQYF. The CDR3 DNA reads as TGTGCCAGCAGCCCCCGAGACAGGGGTGGGGATACGCAGTATTTT.

This chain uses TRBV29-1 with TRBJ1-1; D gene ambiguous. The CDR3 runs to 11 residues. Trimming took 2 bases from V and 5 from J, leaving 6 bases between them. Germline values: CDR1 SQVTM, CDR2 ANQGSEA. The CDR3 loop reads CSVEPGTEAFF. The CDR3 region has the DNA TGCAGCGTTGAACCGGGGACTGAAGCTTTCTTT.

CDR3: CASSLWGEKLFF. CDR3 DNA sequence: TGTGCCAGCAGCTTGTGGGGTGAAAAACTGTTTTTT. V is TRBV5-4 and J is TRBJ1-4; D not certain. Looked up from germline, CDR1 is SGHNT and CDR2 is YYREEE (reference sequence). V shed 1 base and J shed 7 bases, with 5 bases lying between them. This CDR3 has 12 amino acids. Full variable domain (rest looked up from reference TRBV5-4 and TRBJ1-4): ETGVTQSPTHLIKTRGQQVTLRCSSQSGHNTVSWYQQALGQGPQFIFQYYREEENGRGNFPPRFSGLQFPNYSSELNVNALELDDSALYLCASSLWGEKLFFGSGTQLSVL.

The gene calls are TRBV29-1 and TRBJ2-5; TRBD2 agrees at 9 bases. The CDR3 is 15 residues long. The V gene end was trimmed by 7 bases and the J gene end by 2 bases; junction bases not matched to a gene: 11. Germline V lookup: CDR1 SQVTM, CDR2 ANQGSEA. The CDR3 loop reads CSGSGSGTLQETQYF. The CDR3 nucleotides read TGCAGCGGTAGCGGGAGCGGTACCCTTCAAGAGACCCAGTACTTC.

J is TRBJ2-7 and V is TRBV4-3; TRBD1 agrees at 8 bases. The CDR3 spans 16 residues. Germline V gene sequence: CDR1 LGHNA, CDR2 YSLEER. The V and J ends lost 4 bases and 2 bases, in that order; junction bases with no gene match: 10. Written as DNA, the CDR3 is TGCGCCAGCAGCCGTTGGGCCGGACAGGGTGCCTACGAGCAGTACTTC. Amino acids: CASSRWAGQGAYEQYF.

This clone was seen just once. This sequence joins TRBV4-3 and TRBJ2-7; D assignment may be TRBD1 or TRBD2 (6 bases each). Germline V gene sequence: CDR1 LGHNA, CDR2 YSLEER. With 1 base removed from V and 0 bases from J, the gap between germline ends came to 10 bases. The CDR3 covers 15 residues. Written as DNA, the CDR3 is TGCGCCAGCAGCCAAGCCTGGGGGGCCTCCTACGAGCAGTACTTC. Translating gives CASSQAWGASYEQYF.

The chain is built from TRBV19 and TRBJ1-6; a weak D match, TRBD1 (5 bases). CDR3 length: 15 residues. The germline CDR1 and CDR2 sequences are LNHDA and SQIVND (reference sequence). The V end lost 5 bases, the J end lost 9 bases, and 17 bases lay between the germline ends. The chain's CDR3 is CASSLRGGVGSPLHF. DNA of the CDR3: TGTGCCAGTAGTCTTCGGGGAGGGGTAGGTTCACCCCTCCACTTT.

The J gene is TRBJ1-2, the V gene TRBV4-1; D unresolved. The CDR3 totals 11 residues. Germline loops: CDR1 MGHRA, CDR2 YSYEKL. V lost 6 bases and J 6 bases, leaving 8 bases between the germline ends. In DNA, the CDR3 is TGCGCCAGCAGGGGAGTCGATGGCTACACCTTC. It translates to CASRGVDGYTF.

The gene calls are TRBV7-9 and TRBJ2-5; D is unclear. Trimming took 5 bases from V and 5 from J, leaving 18 bases between them. There are 15 residues in the CDR3. Germline V gene data show CDR1 as SEHNR and CDR2 as FQNEAQ (reference sequence). The CDR3 loop is CASSHRTDARETQYF. The CDR3 DNA is TGTGCCAGCAGCCATCGGACGGATGCCCGGGAGACCCAGTACTTC.

CDR3 DNA: TGTGCCAGCAATTTCCCGGGGGTTGGCGGGGCCAACGTCCTGACTTTC. The encoded protein is CASNFPGVGGANVLTF. The chain joins TRBV2 to TRBJ2-6, with a possible D match to TRBD2 (6 bases). This CDR3 has 16 amino acids. Deletions cut 7 bases from V and 4 bases from J, with 17 bases between. Germline V CDR1 and CDR2: SNHLY, FYNNEI.

This clone was picked up one time. The chain is built from TRBV2 and TRBJ1-2; D is possibly TRBD1 (5 bases). The germline V gene has CDR1 SNHLY and CDR2 FYNNEI. This CDR3 has 13 residues. V lost 6 bases and J 8 bases, leaving 16 bases between the germline ends. In DNA, the CDR3 is TGTGCCAGCAGCGACCCCGCAGGGAAAGGCTACACCTTC. It yields the protein CASSDPAGKGYTF.